One sample yielded the 28 T cell receptor beta chains listed below, sequenced in a study of T-cell reconstitution after alpha-beta-depleted transplantation in children. It was with unique molecular identifiers that the TCRbeta library was prepared. From the PCR reads, TCRdb called clonotypes with MiXCR, one entry per CDR3 protein. The sample has around 450,000 distinct CDR3 sequences; roughly a tenth are singletons. The sample in question was PBMCs, obtained before TCRalphabeta/CD19-depleted stem cell transplant. The source of these receptors is a child aged 2-9 years with inherited bone marrow failure, due to receive a stem cell transplant.

The chain joins TRBV10-3 to TRBJ2-2; D is perhaps TRBD1 (6 bases). V was shortened by 0 bases and J by 5 bases, with 16 bases between the two germline ends. CDR1 and CDR2 (germline): ENHRY, SYGVKD. The length of the CDR3 is 17 residues. CDR3 nucleotides: TGTGCCATCAGTGAGTCTTCGCAGGGGCGACCAACCGGGGAGCTGTTTTTT. It is translated as CAISESSQGRPTGELFF.

This clonotype was counted at least ten times. The rearrangement uses TRBV27 and TRBJ2-1, with 9 bases lining up with TRBD2. CDR1 and CDR2 (germline): MNHEY, SMNVEV (reference sequence). This CDR3 region has 15 residues. V gave up 4 bases and J gave up 7 bases; unmatched junction bases: 8. The CDR3 here is CASSSGLAIRNEQFF. CDR3 nucleotides: TGTGCCAGCAGTTCGGGACTAGCTATTCGGAATGAGCAGTTCTTC.

This clonotype was detected ten times or more. This chain joins TRBV7-2 and TRBJ2-3; TRBD2 might be the D (6 bases). The CDR3 has 15 residues. Germline-derived CDR1 and CDR2 are SGHTA and FQGNSA. Trimming removed 3 bases at V and 0 bases at J, with 10 bases between. The CDR3 loop is CASSFFGTSTDTQYF. The CDR3 DNA follows: TGTGCCAGCAGCTTCTTCGGGACTAGCACAGATACGCAGTATTTT.

This clonotype was detected ten times or more. The rearrangement joins TRBV7-9 to TRBJ1-1, with D maybe TRBD1 (5 bases). Trimming stripped 7 bases from V and 3 bases from J, with 18 bases between. CDR1 SEHNR and CDR2 FQNEAQ come from the germline V gene (reference sequence). The CDR3 length is 15 residues. DNA of the CDR3: TGTGCCAGCACCCCTGGGGCAGCGGTGCACACTGAAGCTTTCTTT. Translation gives CASTPGAAVHTEAFF.

The table lists this clonotype with many counts. J is TRBJ1-4 and V is TRBV4-3; D uncertain. Trimming removed 0 bases at V and 8 bases at J, with 10 bases between. Germline assignment: CDR1 LGHNA and CDR2 YSLEER. CDR3 size: 14 residues. In DNA form, the CDR3 reads TGCGCCAGCAGCCAAGAAGACCGCCTGGAAAAACTGTTTTTT. This sequence encodes CASSQEDRLEKLFF.

This clonotype was recorded many times. The rearrangement uses TRBV5-1 and TRBJ2-2, with 9 positions matching TRBD2. From germline, CDR1 is SGHRS and CDR2 YFSETQ. J lost 2 bases, V lost 2 bases, and 1 base had no gene match. The CDR3 is made up of 15 amino acids. Here the CDR3 reads CASSFSGSNTGELFF. DNA of the CDR3: TGCGCCAGCAGCTTTAGCGGGAGTAACACCGGGGAGCTGTTTTTT.

This clonotype was seen just once. The chain uses TRBV2 and TRBJ1-2, with TRBD1 matching over 7 bases. CDR3 length equals 14 residues. Germline V gives CDR1 SNHLY, CDR2 FYNNEI. Trimming at V came to 4 bases and at J to 8 bases, leaving 10 bases not matched to a gene. As DNA, the CDR3 is TGTGCCAGCAGTGGGGACAGCCTTACTAGGGGCTACACCTTC. This gives the protein CASSGDSLTRGYTF. The full variable domain, completed using reference TRBV2 and TRBJ1-2, is EPEVTQTPSHQVTQMGQEVILRCVPISNHLYFYWYRQILGQKVEFLVSFYNNEISEKSEIFDDQFSVERPDGSNFTLKIRSTKLEDSAMYFCASSGDSLTRGYTFGSGTRLTVV.

This clonotype was observed many times. The chain employs TRBV20-1 and TRBJ2-5, with no clear D. CDR3 length: 14 residues. V was clipped by 0 bases and J by 1 base, with 9 bases between them. The germline V gene has CDR1 DFQATT and CDR2 SNEGSKA (reference sequence). The CDR3 protein is CSARDPTTQETQYF. The CDR3 DNA sequence: TGCAGTGCTAGAGATCCGACAACCCAAGAGACCCAGTACTTC.

This chain connects TRBV29-1 to TRBJ2-2, with D possibly matching TRBD1 (6 bases). CDR1 is SQVTM, CDR2 ANQGSEA, per germline. This CDR3 comprises 16 residues. Trimming removed 4 bases at V and 5 bases at J, with 20 bases between. This CDR3 reads CSVVGADRGQTGELFF. DNA of the CDR3: TGCAGCGTTGTCGGAGCGGACAGAGGTCAAACCGGGGAGCTGTTTTTT.

Concerning this clonotype itself: Being one base from a much bigger clone, this may be a read error. This chain connects TRBV4-2 to TRBJ2-6; D gene ambiguous. The germline gives CDR1 LGHNA, CDR2 YNFKEQ. CDR3 length: 17 residues. CDR3 DNA sequence: TGTGCCAGCAGCCAAGCTCTGTTGCCCTCTGTGGCCAACGTCCTGACTTTC. It specifies CASSQALLPSVANVLTF.

There are many counts of this clonotype. This sequence joins TRBV12-3 or TRBV12-4 and TRBJ2-4, with TRBD1 identical over 8 bases. The CDR3 loop spans 15 amino acids. J lost 6 bases, V lost 2 bases, and 6 bases had no gene match. The CDR3 DNA follows: TGTGCCAGCAGTTTATACAGGGGGAAGAGAAACATTCAGTACTTC. This encodes CASSLYRGKRNIQYF.

At least ten counts were recorded for this clonotype. The V call is TRBV6-5, the J call TRBJ2-1; tentatively, D is TRBD2 (6 bases). CDR3 length equals 16 residues. V dropped 2 bases and J dropped 1 base, with 12 bases sitting between them. Germline lookup yields CDR1 MNHEY and CDR2 SVGAGI. CDR3 sequence reads: CASSYGLEGSYNEQFF. For the CDR3, the DNA is TGTGCCAGCAGTTACGGTCTGGAGGGGTCCTACAATGAGCAGTTCTTC.

V is TRBV5-4 and J is TRBJ2-1; 7 nucleotides match TRBD2. The J segment lost 2 bases and the V segment lost 0 bases, leaving 5 bases of the junction unmatched. This CDR3 contains 16 residues. Germline-derived CDR1 and CDR2 are SGHNT and YYREEE (reference sequence). Written as DNA, the CDR3 is TGTGCCAGCAGCTTGGGGGGGGGAGCGGCCTACAATGAGCAGTTCTTC. Protein: CASSLGGGAAYNEQFF.

This clonotype was picked up many times. The chain links TRBV29-1 to TRBJ1-1, with 8 positions matching TRBD1. V was pared by 4 bases and J by 1 base, with 2 bases of the junction left unmatched. The germline CDR1 and CDR2 sequences are SQVTM and ANQGSEA. CDR3 length: 13 residues. The CDR3 DNA reads TGCAGCGTTGTAGGGACAGGGAACACTGAAGCTTTCTTT. The encoded protein is CSVVGTGNTEAFF.

The chain couples TRBV4-3 to TRBJ1-3; D remains ambiguous. Germline-derived CDR1 and CDR2 are LGHNA and YSLEER. The CDR3 has 16 residues. V was shortened by 3 bases and J by 4 bases, with 16 bases between the two germline ends. CDR3 nucleotide sequence: TGCGCCAGCAGCCAGTATGAGAGCCTCGGGGGAAACACCATATATTTT. As protein: CASSQYESLGGNTIYF.

The gene calls are TRBV7-9 and TRBJ2-5; perhaps TRBD2 as D (5 bases). The germline V gene encodes CDR1 SEHNR and CDR2 FQNEAQ (reference sequence). Between the trimmed V and J ends, which lost 5 bases and 1 base, there was a span of 11 bases. The CDR3 is 14 amino acids. This CDR3 reads CASSPAAVQETQYF. The DNA for the CDR3 is TGTGCCAGCAGCCCGGCAGCGGTCCAAGAGACCCAGTACTTC.

This clonotype was recorded many times. This chain links TRBV5-5 with TRBJ2-7; either TRBD1 or TRBD2 may supply D (5 bases each). Germline lookup yields CDR1 SGHKS and CDR2 YYEKEE (reference sequence). The CDR3 has 16 residues. V gave up 3 bases and J gave up 2 bases, with 18 bases separating them. The CDR3 loop reads CASSSYLRDVTYEQYF. CDR3 bases: TGTGCCAGCAGCTCCTATCTTCGGGACGTTACCTACGAGCAGTACTTC. Full variable domain (remainder filled in from reference TRBV5-5 and TRBJ2-7): DAGVTQSPTHLIKTRGQQVTLRCSPISGHKSVSWYQQVLGQGPQFIFQYYEKEERGRGNFPDRFSARQFPNYSSELNVNALLLGDSALYLCASSSYLRDVTYEQYFGPGTRLTVT.

This clonotype was recorded many times. J is TRBJ2-7 and V is TRBV5-1; 10 bases agree with TRBD2. This CDR3 spans 15 amino acids. V lost 3 bases and J lost 4; bases outside the gene matches: 7. Germline assignment: CDR1 SGHRS and CDR2 YFSETQ. The CDR3 region is CASSSGLAVFYEQYF. In DNA, the CDR3 is TGCGCCAGCAGCTCCGGACTAGCGGTATTTTACGAGCAGTACTTC.

V and J are TRBV12-3 or TRBV12-4 and TRBJ1-2, with 12 nucleotides matching TRBD1. With V trimmed by 3 bases and J by 4 bases, 15 bases remained unmatched. The CDR3 is 19 amino acids. This CDR3 reads CASSFRTGTGGEYTYGYTF. As DNA, the CDR3 is TGTGCCAGCAGTTTTAGAACCGGGACAGGGGGCGAGTATACCTATGGCTACACCTTC.

This clonotype was detected many times. The rearrangement joins TRBV5-1 to TRBJ2-1; D possibly uses TRBD1 or TRBD2 (5 bases each). CDR1 and CDR2 (germline): SGHRS, YFSETQ. V gave up 5 bases and J gave up 5 bases, with 14 bases separating them. The CDR3 extends over 14 amino acids. This chain's CDR3 is CASRIGTADNEQFF. CDR3 nucleotides: TGCGCCAGCAGAATCGGGACCGCGGACAATGAGCAGTTCTTC.

At least ten counts were recorded for this clonotype. The rearrangement uses TRBV20-1 and TRBJ2-1, with D perhaps matching TRBD2 (6 bases). Germline lookup yields CDR1 DFQATT and CDR2 SNEGSKA (reference sequence). Trimming shortened V by 5 bases and J by 8 bases, and 19 bases separated the two germline ends. CDR3 length: 14 amino acids. The CDR3 region is CSAGRLGVIDEQFF. The CDR3 region has the DNA TGCAGTGCTGGTAGACTAGGGGTCATAGATGAGCAGTTCTTC.

Ten or more counts support this clonotype. The V gene is TRBV12-3 or TRBV12-4, the J gene TRBJ2-3; the D is unclear. CDR3 length: 15 residues. V was trimmed by 2 bases and J by 8 bases, leaving 17 bases between them. The CDR3 region is CASSLPLLYLGTQYF. The CDR3 DNA reads TGTGCCAGCAGTTTACCCCTGCTTTATTTGGGTACGCAGTATTTT.

This clonotype was seen only once. J is TRBJ1-4 and V is TRBV12-5, with D possibly matching TRBD1 (5 bases). The CDR3 is 17 amino acids. Per the germline V gene, CDR1 is LGHNT and CDR2 is FRNRAP. CDR3 bases: TGTGCCACCAGCCAAGATATATTAGGGACCCGCGGCGAAAAACTGTTTTTT. Translated: CATSQDILGTRGEKLFF.

This clonotype was counted at least ten times. V gene TRBV5-5 combines with J gene TRBJ2-1; 8 bases map to TRBD2. Germline V gene lookup returns CDR1 SGHKS and CDR2 YYEKEE (reference sequence). V gave up 4 bases and J gave up 7 bases; unmatched junction bases: 4. This CDR3 region has 13 residues. The CDR3 loop is CASSPGLVNEQFF. The CDR3 bases are TGTGCCAGCAGCCCGGGACTAGTAAATGAGCAGTTCTTC.

This clonotype occurred many times. The gene calls are TRBV4-3 and TRBJ2-2; D is perhaps TRBD1 (6 bases). Trimming removed 0 bases from V and 4 bases from J, with 15 bases in between. The CDR3 loop spans 17 amino acids. Looked up from germline, CDR1 is LGHNA and CDR2 is YSLEER. CDR3 sequence (DNA): TGCGCCAGCAGCCAAGATTGGCTACAGGGAGCCACCGGGGAGCTGTTTTTT. As protein: CASSQDWLQGATGELFF.

Many counts were recorded for this clonotype. J is TRBJ2-5 and V is TRBV5-1; D is unclear. Per germline, CDR1 SGHRS and CDR2 YFSETQ. CDR3 size: 13 residues. Between the trimmed V and J ends, which lost 0 bases and 5 bases, there was a span of 8 bases. CDR3 DNA: TGCGCCAGCAGCTTGGCAAATCGGGAGACCCAGTACTTC. Amino acid sequence: CASSLANRETQYF. The full variable domain, completed using reference TRBV5-1 and TRBJ2-5, is KAGVTQTPRYLIKTRGQQVTLSCSPISGHRSVSWYQQTPGQGLQFLFEYFSETQRNKGNFPGRFSGRQFSNSRSEMNVSTLELGDSALYLCASSLANRETQYFGPGTRLLVL.

This clonotype was recorded many times. The chain is built from TRBV6-5 and TRBJ2-7; a weak D match, TRBD1 (6 bases). The CDR3 contains 16 residues. V lost 0 bases and J lost 1, with 13 bases in between. Looked up from germline, CDR1 is MNHEY and CDR2 is SVGAGI. The CDR3 bases are TGTGCCAGCAGTTACTCCTTTACTGACAGGTCCTACGAGCAGTACTTC. It encodes CASSYSFTDRSYEQYF.

This clonotype was seen only a few times. The gene calls are TRBV4-3 and TRBJ2-5; no firm D call. This CDR3 is built from 14 residues. With 7 bases removed from V and 0 bases from J, the gap between germline ends came to 12 bases. Germline V gene sequence: CDR1 LGHNA, CDR2 YSLEER. The CDR3 region is CASTSGYNQETQYF. The CDR3, as DNA: TGCGCCAGCACCTCAGGCTACAACCAAGAGACCCAGTACTTC.